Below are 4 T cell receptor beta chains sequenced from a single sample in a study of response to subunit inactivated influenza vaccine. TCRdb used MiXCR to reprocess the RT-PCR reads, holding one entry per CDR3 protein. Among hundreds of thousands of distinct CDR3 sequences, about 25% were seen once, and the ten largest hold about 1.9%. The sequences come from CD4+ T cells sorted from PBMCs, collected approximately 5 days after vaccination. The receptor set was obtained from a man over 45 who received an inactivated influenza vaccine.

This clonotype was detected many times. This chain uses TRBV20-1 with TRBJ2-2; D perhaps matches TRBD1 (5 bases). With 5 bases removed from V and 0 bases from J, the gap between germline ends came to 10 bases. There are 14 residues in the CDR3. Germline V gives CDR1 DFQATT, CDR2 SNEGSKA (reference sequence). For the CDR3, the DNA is TGCAGTGCTTGGAGACAGACGAACACCGGGGAGCTGTTTTTT. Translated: CSAWRQTNTGELFF.

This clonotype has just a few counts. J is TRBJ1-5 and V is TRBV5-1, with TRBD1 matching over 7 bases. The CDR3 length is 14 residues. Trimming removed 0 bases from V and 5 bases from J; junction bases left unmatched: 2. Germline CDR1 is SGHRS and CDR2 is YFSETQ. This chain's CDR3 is CASSLGQGDQPQHF. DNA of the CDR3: TGCGCCAGCAGCTTGGGTCAGGGGGATCAGCCCCAGCATTTT.

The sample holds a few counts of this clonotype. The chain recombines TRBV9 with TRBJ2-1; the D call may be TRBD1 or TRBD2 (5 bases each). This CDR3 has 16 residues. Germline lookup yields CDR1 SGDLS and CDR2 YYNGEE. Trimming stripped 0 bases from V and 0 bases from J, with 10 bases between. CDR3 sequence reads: CASSVGEGSSYNEQFF. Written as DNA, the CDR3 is TGTGCCAGCAGCGTAGGAGAGGGGAGCTCCTACAATGAGCAGTTCTTC.

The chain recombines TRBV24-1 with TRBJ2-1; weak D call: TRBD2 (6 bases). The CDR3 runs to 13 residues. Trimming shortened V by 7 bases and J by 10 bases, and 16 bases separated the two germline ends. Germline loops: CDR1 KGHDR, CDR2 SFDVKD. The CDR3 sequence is CATRTGGQGEQFF. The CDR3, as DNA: TGTGCCACCAGAACCGGGGGTCAAGGCGAGCAGTTCTTC.